These T cell receptor beta chains were read from a single sample in a study of beta chain features in type 1 diabetes. TCRdb keeps only in-frame clones here, not all; method: immunoSEQ multiplex PCR. The sample has around 190,000 clones; roughly an eighth are singletons. Source material: central memory CD4+ T cells from blood. These receptor sequences come from a woman under 30 in good health. CDR3s include the opening cysteine and the closing phenylalanine or tryptophan. D genes are given only for firm matches. Size tells how often a clone was seen (once, few, many) or the class of an expanded clone, and some rows leave it out.

V,J,D,size,DNA,CDR3
TRBV27,TRBJ1-2,.,few,TGTGCCAGTGCATCCTCTAGGGGTGGCTACACCTTC,CASASSRGGYTF
TRBV6-5,TRBJ2-7,.,.,TGTGCCAGCAGTTACCGTTGGCTAGGGAGCTACGAGCAGTACTTC,CASSYRWLGSYEQYF
TRBV25-1,TRBJ2-5,TRBD1,few,TGTGCCAGCAGTCCCAGAGACAGGGACCGGGAGACCCAGTACTTC,CASSPRDRDRETQYF
TRBV7-6,TRBJ2-4,TRBD1,once,TGTGCCAGCAGCTTAGAGAGGGGGCTTAAAAACATTCAGTACTTC,CASSLERGLKNIQYF
TRBV27,TRBJ2-6,.,few,TGTGCCAGCAGTTATCAGGTTCCCGTTATCTCTGGGGCCAACGTCCTGACTTTC,CASSYQVPVISGANVLTF
TRBV28,TRBJ1-5,TRBD1,.,TGTGCCAGCAGTTTATACACGGACAGGGGGCGCGATCAGCCCCAGCATTTT,CASSLYTDRGRDQPQHF
TRBV27,TRBJ2-3,TRBD1,few,TGTGCCAGCAGTTTAGACAGGGTGGGCACAGATACGCAGTATTTT,CASSLDRVGTDTQYF
TRBV7-9,TRBJ2-5,.,few,TGTGCCAGCAGCCTGGACGGGACGCGGGGGACCCAGTACTTC,CASSLDGTRGTQYF
TRBV6-5,TRBJ2-7,TRBD2,few,TGTGCCAGCAGCTTAACTAGCGGGAGCCATTACGAGCAGTACTTC,CASSLTSGSHYEQYF
TRBV29-1,TRBJ2-7,TRBD2,.,TGCAGCGTTGATTTCGGACTAGCGGGACGCGAGCAGTACTTC,CSVDFGLAGREQYF
TRBV19,TRBJ2-2,.,.,TGTGCCAGTAGTATGGGCGGCGGCGGGGCGAACACCGGGGAGCTGTTTTTT,CASSMGGGGANTGELFF
TRBV15,TRBJ2-7,.,few,TGTGCCACCAGCTCCCGAGCGACTTCCAGACAGGACGAGCAGTACTTC,CATSSRATSRQDEQYF
TRBV18,TRBJ2-6,.,many,TGTGCCAGCTCACCAATGGAGGGGACTGGGGCCAACGTCCTGACTTTC,CASSPMEGTGANVLTF
TRBV30,TRBJ2-3,TRBD1,.,TGTGCCTGGAGTGTGGGGGCCCTCGGACAGGGGGCCACAGATACGCAGTATTTT,CAWSVGALGQGATDTQYF
TRBV14,TRBJ1-4,.,many,TGTGCCAGCAGCGCTCGACAGAACGAAAAACTGTTTTTT,CASSARQNEKLFF
TRBV15,TRBJ2-5,.,few,TGTGCCACCAGCAGAGAACCCCCGGGTCCCCAAGAGACCCAGTACTTC,CATSREPPGPQETQYF
TRBV6-5,TRBJ1-5,.,many,TGTGCCAGCAAACAGGGTCGGGATCAGCCCCAGCATTTT,CASKQGRDQPQHF
TRBV29-1,TRBJ1-1,.,.,TGCAGCGTTGTTAACAGGAGAACTGAAGCTTTCTTT,CSVVNRRTEAFF
TRBV10-3,TRBJ2-1,.,few,TGTGCCATCACACCGGGACTCTTTAGCAATGAGCAGTTCTTC,CAITPGLFSNEQFF
TRBV9,TRBJ1-5,.,few,TGTGCCAGCACTGCAGGGCGAGGCAATCAGCCCCAGCATTTT,CASTAGRGNQPQHF
TRBV27,TRBJ1-5,TRBD1,few,TGTGCCAGCAGTTCGGGACAGTGGAGTCAGCCCCAGCATTTT,CASSSGQWSQPQHF
TRBV30,TRBJ1-5,.,few,TGTGCCTGGAGTGTACCAGGTCAGCCCCAGCATTTT,CAWSVPGQPQHF
TRBV28,TRBJ2-7,TRBD2,.,TGTGCCAGCAAGAAGGGCGGGAGGATCTACGAGCAGTACTTC,CASKKGGRIYEQYF
TRBV11-2,TRBJ2-1,TRBD2,.,TGTGCCAGCAGCTTAACACTAGCGGGAGCTTCTGAGCAGTTCTTC,CASSLTLAGASEQFF
TRBV9,TRBJ1-1,.,few,TGTGCCAGCAGCGTAGGTTGGGGGGACACTGAAGCTTTCTTT,CASSVGWGDTEAFF
TRBV29-1,TRBJ2-1,.,few,TGCAGCCCCAGAGACTCTTATGAGCAGTTCTTC,CSPRDSYEQFF
TRBV14,TRBJ2-7,.,.,TGTGCCAGCAGCCTGGGACTGCAACCCGGGAACGAGCAGTACTTC,CASSLGLQPGNEQYF
TRBV10-3,TRBJ2-5,.,.,TGTGCCATCAGTCCTGAGGGAGAGACCCAGTACTTC,CAISPEGETQYF
TRBV2,TRBJ1-5,.,few,TGTGCCAGCAGCGACAGGATTAGCAATCAGCCCCAGCATTTT,CASSDRISNQPQHF
TRBV15,TRBJ2-7,.,.,TGTGCCACCAGCAGAGATCCGGGAGCCTACGAGCAGTACTTC,CATSRDPGAYEQYF
TRBV6-1,TRBJ1-5,TRBD1,few,TGTGCCAGCAGCGTCGACAGGGGAGGCAATCAGCCCCAGCATTTT,CASSVDRGGNQPQHF
TRBV5-1,TRBJ2-7,TRBD1,.,TGCGCCAGCAGCCCGGGACAGGGGGGGTACGAGCAGTACTTC,CASSPGQGGYEQYF
TRBV30,TRBJ2-5,TRBD2,few,TGTGCCTGGACTTTGACTAGCGCTAACCAAGAGACCCAGTACTTC,CAWTLTSANQETQYF
TRBV2,TRBJ2-7,TRBD2,.,TGTGCCAGCAGTGATGCCCTAGCGGGAGGAAACGAGCAGTACTTC,CASSDALAGGNEQYF
TRBV5-6,TRBJ2-5,.,.,TGTGCCAGCAGCGGGGGGGCCAACCCTACCGTGGAGACCCAGTACTTC,CASSGGANPTVETQYF
TRBV29-1,TRBJ2-7,TRBD2,few,TGCAGCGTTGCCGGGACTAGCGGGACCCCCCTCAGCGACGAGCAGTACTTC,CSVAGTSGTPLSDEQYF
TRBV19,TRBJ1-2,TRBD1,many,TGTGCCAGTAGTCCCCGGGACAGGGGACATCTGAACTATGGCTACACCTTC,CASSPRDRGHLNYGYTF
TRBV30,TRBJ1-4,.,few,TGTGCCTGGAGTGGGAACGACAGAAATGAAAAACTGTTTTTT,CAWSGNDRNEKLFF